One sample yielded the 25 T cell receptor beta chains listed below, sequenced in a study of neurological immune-mediated disorders. TCRdb re-analysed the 5' RACE reads in MiXCR, keeping a single row per CDR3 protein. The table records fewer than 40,000 distinct CDR3 sequences, under 6% of them present only once. Input material: CD4+ T cells from blood. The receptors here all came from a woman between 50 and 59 years old in good health.

With respect to this clonotype: Compared with germline, one end of the junction differs, possibly owing to a read error. V and J are TRBV5-1 and TRBJ2-7, with D unresolved. From germline, CDR1 is SGHRS and CDR2 YFSETQ. The CDR3 length is 11 residues. CDR3 in DNA: TGCGCCAGCAGCTTGAAAGGAAGTCAGCACTTC. Translated, it gives CASSLKGSQHF.

Many counts were recorded for this clonotype. This chain connects TRBV20-1 to TRBJ2-1, with TRBD2 identical over 11 bases. The V and J ends lost 3 bases and 7 bases, in that order; junction bases with no gene match: 14. The CDR3 sequence is 17 residues long. Germline values: CDR1 DFQATT, CDR2 SNEGSKA (reference sequence). CDR3 loop: CSASGSGRASLQNEQFF. CDR3 DNA: TGCAGTGCTAGTGGTAGCGGGAGGGCCTCTCTCCAGAATGAGCAGTTCTTC.

This clonotype was seen repeatedly, ten times or more. The J gene is TRBJ2-7, the V gene TRBV18, with D possibly called TRBD1 or TRBD2 (5 bases each). Trimming removed 3 bases at V and 4 bases at J, with 16 bases between. The CDR3 covers 15 residues. The germline CDR1 and CDR2 sequences are KGHSH and LQKENI. CDR3 DNA sequence: TGTGCCAGCTCACCCGTGGGGGTCGGGCCTTACGAGCAGTACTTC. Translation: CASSPVGVGPYEQYF.

This clonotype was seen at least ten times. This chain's CDR3 is CSARAGDPRTEAFF. The CDR3 DNA reads as TGCAGTGCTAGAGCAGGAGACCCCCGGACTGAAGCTTTCTTT. This chain connects TRBV20-1 to TRBJ1-1; D call uncertain. Germline lookup yields CDR1 DFQATT and CDR2 SNEGSKA (reference sequence). The CDR3 totals 14 residues. V lost 1 base and J 5 bases, leaving 14 bases between the germline ends.

This clonotype was detected ten times or more. V and J are TRBV5-1 and TRBJ2-1; TRBD1 matches 8 bases. The CDR3 is made up of 16 amino acids. Germline lookup yields CDR1 SGHRS and CDR2 YFSETQ. The V and J ends lost 4 bases and 1 base, in that order; junction bases with no gene match: 7. CDR3 DNA: TGCGCCAGCAGCGCAGGACAGGGAGGATCCTACAATGAGCAGTTCTTC. Encoded protein: CASSAGQGGSYNEQFF. The whole variable domain, filled in from reference TRBV5-1 and TRBJ2-1, reads KAGVTQTPRYLIKTRGQQVTLSCSPISGHRSVSWYQQTPGQGLQFLFEYFSETQRNKGNFPGRFSGRQFSNSRSEMNVSTLELGDSALYLCASSAGQGGSYNEQFFGPGTRLTVL.

Ten or more counts support this clonotype. The V and J genes are TRBV5-1 and TRBJ2-1, with unresolved D. V lost 1 base, J lost 5 bases, and 10 bases lay in between. Germline CDR1 SGHRS, CDR2 YFSETQ. This CDR3 contains 14 residues. DNA for the CDR3: TGCGCCAGCAGCTTGTACTGGAATGACAATGAGCAGTTCTTC. It is translated as CASSLYWNDNEQFF. Supplemented by reference TRBV5-1 and TRBJ2-1, the full variable domain reads KAGVTQTPRYLIKTRGQQVTLSCSPISGHRSVSWYQQTPGQGLQFLFEYFSETQRNKGNFPGRFSGRQFSNSRSEMNVSTLELGDSALYLCASSLYWNDNEQFFGPGTRLTVL.

The sample holds many counts of this clonotype. The V and J genes are TRBV5-1 and TRBJ1-5; 8 nucleotides agree with TRBD1. Germline V gene data show CDR1 as SGHRS and CDR2 as YFSETQ. The V gene end was trimmed by 2 bases and the J gene end by 4 bases; junction bases not matched to a gene: 11. This CDR3 region has 17 residues. The CDR3: CASSFDPTDRANQPQHF. Written as DNA, the CDR3 is TGCGCCAGCAGCTTTGACCCCACGGACAGGGCGAATCAGCCCCAGCATTTT.

This clonotype was found many times. This chain uses TRBV7-3 with TRBJ2-7; D might be TRBD2 (5 bases). The CDR3 is 17 amino acids. Germline assignment: CDR1 SGHTA and CDR2 FQGTGA. Trimming pared 5 bases from V and 7 bases from J, leaving 27 bases between. The CDR3 loop is CASSPTASGLSPGEQYF. CDR3 DNA: TGTGCCAGCAGCCCAACCGCCTCCGGACTCTCCCCGGGGGAGCAGTACTTC.

This clonotype was seen ten or more times. CDR3 bases: TGTGCCACAGCATTGGGACAGGGGGCTGACGAGCAGTACTTC. This codes for CATALGQGADEQYF. The chain employs TRBV6-1 and TRBJ2-7, with 12 positions matching TRBD1. Germline CDR1 is MNHNS and CDR2 is SASEGT. CDR3 length: 14 residues. V lost 10 bases and J lost 5; bases outside the gene matches: 9.

This clonotype has ten or more counts. This rearrangement joins TRBV7-9 to TRBJ1-2, with D possibly matching TRBD1 (6 bases). The CDR3 contains 15 residues. Germline V gene data show CDR1 as SEHNR and CDR2 as FQNEAQ (reference sequence). The germline V and J ends were trimmed by 5 bases and 5 bases, with 18 bases remaining between them. The CDR3: CASSLRDTGGYGYTF. The CDR3 nucleotides read TGTGCCAGCAGCCTAAGGGACACCGGCGGGTATGGCTACACCTTC. The complete variable domain, with remaining parts taken from reference TRBV7-9 and TRBJ1-2, reads DTGVSQNPRHKITKRGQNVTFRCDPISEHNRLYWYRQTLGQGPEFLTYFQNEAQLEKSRLLSDRFSAERPKGSFSTLEIQRTEQGDSAMYLCASSLRDTGGYGYTFGSGTRLTVV.

Ten or more counts support this clonotype. The chain carries TRBV6-1 and TRBJ2-4; 7 bases are shared with TRBD1. In germline, CDR1 is MNHNS, CDR2 SASEGT. Trimming took 5 bases from V and 3 from J; bases not matched to a gene: 7. The CDR3 runs to 15 residues. CDR3 in amino acids: CASSISGGDKNIQYF. The CDR3 region has the DNA TGTGCCAGCAGTATTTCAGGGGGAGACAAAAACATTCAGTACTTC.

The sample holds many counts of this clonotype. The rearrangement links TRBV5-6 to TRBJ2-1, with TRBD2 as a possible D gene (7 bases). This CDR3 spans 17 amino acids. The germline CDR1 and CDR2 sequences are SGHDT and YYEEEE. Trimming shortened V by 4 bases and J by 0 bases, and 17 bases separated the two germline ends. The CDR3 coding sequence is TGTGCCAGCAGCCCCTGGGGGGGGCTTAGCTCCTACAATGAGCAGTTCTTC. It yields the protein CASSPWGGLSSYNEQFF.

This clonotype has ten or more counts. The J gene is TRBJ2-2, the V gene TRBV7-2; D not certain. The germline CDR1 and CDR2 sequences are SGHTA and FQGNSA. Trimming took off 2 bases at V and 5 bases at J, with 9 bases between the two ends. This CDR3 has 14 amino acids. Written as DNA, the CDR3 is TGTGCCAGCAGCTTAACCCTAGGGACCGGGGAGCTGTTTTTT. This sequence encodes CASSLTLGTGELFF.

The sample holds many counts of this clonotype. V and J are TRBV7-8 and TRBJ2-1; 9 nucleotides match TRBD1. The CDR3 totals 14 residues. The trim removed 5 bases at V and 10 bases at J, leaving 9 bases unmatched. The V gene's germline CDR1 is SGHVS and CDR2 FQNEAQ. For the CDR3, the DNA is TGTGCCAGCAGCCTAGGGACAGGGAGTAGGGAGCAGTTCTTC. Its protein product is CASSLGTGSREQFF.

This clonotype was counted ten times or more. The rearrangement joins TRBV7-2 to TRBJ2-7; possibly TRBD1 for D (5 bases). CDR1 and CDR2 (germline): SGHTA, FQGNSA. Deletions cut 5 bases from V and 4 bases from J, with 24 bases between. CDR3 length: 17 amino acids. CDR3 protein: CASSPRRGRAPGYEQYF. CDR3 coding DNA: TGTGCCAGCAGCCCCCGAAGGGGCCGGGCCCCCGGGTACGAGCAGTACTTC. Based on the CDR3 plus reference TRBV7-2 and TRBJ2-7, the full variable domain is GAGVSQSPSNKVTEKGKDVELRCDPISGHTALYWYRQSLGQGLEFLIYFQGNSAPDKSGLPSDRFSAERTGGSVSTLTIQRTQQEDSAVYLCASSPRRGRAPGYEQYFGPGTRLTVT.

This clonotype was detected only a few times. V and J are TRBV7-2 and TRBJ2-7; D unresolved. The germline CDR1 and CDR2 sequences are SGHTA and FQGNSA. The CDR3 has 12 amino acids. Deletions cut 0 bases from V and 11 bases from J, with 11 bases between. The CDR3 reads CASSLATGPEYF. In DNA, the CDR3 is TGTGCCAGCAGCTTAGCTACCGGACCAGAGTACTTC.

At least ten counts were recorded for this clonotype. The V call is TRBV28, the J call TRBJ2-1, with D possibly called TRBD1 or TRBD2 (5 bases each). This CDR3 has 12 residues. Germline values: CDR1 MDHEN, CDR2 SYDVKM. V lost 6 bases to trimming and J lost 9 bases, with 12 bases between them. The CDR3 here is CASSRNGGEQFF. CDR3 DNA sequence: TGTGCCAGCAGCCGAAATGGGGGTGAGCAGTTCTTC.

In its sample, this clonotype was seen many times. The chain is built from TRBV12-3 or TRBV12-4 and TRBJ2-7; no reliable D call. V was shortened by 5 bases and J by 2 bases, with 13 bases between the two germline ends. The CDR3 runs to 14 residues. CDR3 amino acids: CASSPVQNAYEQYF. CDR3 DNA: TGTGCCAGCAGTCCCGTCCAGAACGCCTACGAGCAGTACTTC.

This clonotype was counted many times. V and J are TRBV20-1 and TRBJ1-2; no reliable D call. Germline CDR1 reads DFQATT; CDR2 reads SNEGSKA (reference sequence). V was cut by 6 bases and J by 4 bases, with 15 bases left in between. The CDR3 extends over 13 amino acids. CDR3 in DNA: TGCAGTGCCGCGAAGCCAGAGGTCTATGGCTACACCTTC. It yields the protein CSAAKPEVYGYTF.

The gene calls are TRBV7-2 and TRBJ2-1, with 9 bases that match TRBD1. With 5 bases clipped from V and 7 bases from J, the junction kept 15 bases outside the gene matches. Germline CDR1 and CDR2: SGHTA and FQGNSA. The CDR3 is made up of 17 amino acids. The CDR3 bases are TGTGCCAGCAGCCCGGGCGTGGGACAGGGCGTTTGGAATGAGCAGTTCTTC. This translates into CASSPGVGQGVWNEQFF.

The table lists this clonotype with many counts. The chain employs TRBV7-3 and TRBJ2-2, with unresolved D. Germline-derived CDR1 and CDR2 are SGHTA and FQGTGA. The CDR3 has 15 amino acids. Trimming removed 0 bases at V and 3 bases at J, with 8 bases between. As DNA, the CDR3 is TGTGCCAGCAGCTTAACCAATACAGACACCGGGGAGCTGTTTTTT. Translated, it gives CASSLTNTDTGELFF. The full variable domain, rest sourced from reference TRBV7-3 and TRBJ2-2, is GAGVSQTPSNKVTEKGKYVELRCDPISGHTALYWYRQSLGQGPEFLIYFQGTGAADDSGLPNDRFFAVRPEGSVSTLKIQRTERGDSAVYLCASSLTNTDTGELFFGEGSRLTVL.

The sample holds many counts of this clonotype. This chain uses TRBV4-1 with TRBJ1-2; 9 bases match TRBD1. Germline V gene data show CDR1 as MGHRA and CDR2 as YSYEKL. This CDR3 is built from 15 residues. J lost 6 bases, V lost 4 bases, and 9 bases had no gene match. The CDR3, as DNA: TGCGCCAGCAGCCTCGCCGGGACAGGGTTCAATGGCTACACCTTC. It yields the protein CASSLAGTGFNGYTF.

The rearrangement links TRBV20-1 to TRBJ2-7; D may be TRBD2 (6 bases). Deletions cut 7 bases from V and 2 bases from J, with 15 bases between. Germline assignment: CDR1 DFQATT and CDR2 SNEGSKA (reference sequence). The CDR3 has 13 residues. The CDR3 sequence is CSVAVVAAYEQYF. The CDR3 nucleotides read TGCAGTGTCGCAGTTGTAGCGGCCTACGAGCAGTACTTC.

Ten or more counts support this clonotype. V and J are TRBV28 and TRBJ1-4; D is undetermined. The V gene's germline CDR1 is MDHEN and CDR2 SYDVKM. The V and J ends lost 8 bases and 5 bases respectively, with 15 bases between them. The CDR3 has 14 residues. CDR3 amino acids: CASSKGPVNEKLFF. CDR3 DNA sequence: TGTGCCAGCTCCAAGGGCCCAGTGAATGAAAAACTGTTTTTT.

This clonotype is labeled as medium-sized. J is TRBJ2-1 and V is TRBV5-1, with 8 bases identical to TRBD2. The CDR3 extends over 15 amino acids. Germline CDR1 is SGHRS and CDR2 is YFSETQ. V lost 3 bases and J lost 6; bases outside the gene matches: 8. CDR3 coding DNA: TGCGCCAGCAGCTCCCTCCGGGGGGGGTCCAATGAGCAGTTCTTC. This sequence encodes CASSSLRGGSNEQFF.